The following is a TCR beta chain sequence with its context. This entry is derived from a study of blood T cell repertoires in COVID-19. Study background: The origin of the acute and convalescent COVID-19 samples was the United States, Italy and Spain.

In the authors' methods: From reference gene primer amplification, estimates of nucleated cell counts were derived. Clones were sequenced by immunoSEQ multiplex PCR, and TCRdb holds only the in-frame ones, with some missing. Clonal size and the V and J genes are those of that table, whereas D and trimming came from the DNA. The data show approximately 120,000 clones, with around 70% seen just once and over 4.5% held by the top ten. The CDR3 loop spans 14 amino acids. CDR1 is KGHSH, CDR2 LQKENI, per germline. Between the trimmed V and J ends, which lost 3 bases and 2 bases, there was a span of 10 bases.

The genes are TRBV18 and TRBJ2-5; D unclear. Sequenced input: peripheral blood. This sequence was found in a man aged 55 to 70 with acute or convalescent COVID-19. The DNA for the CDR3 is TGTGCCAGCTCACCCCCGGGTATTCAAGAGACCCAGTACTTC. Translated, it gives CASSPPGIQETQYF. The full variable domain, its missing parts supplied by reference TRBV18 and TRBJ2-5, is NAGVMQNPRHLVRRRGQEARLRCSPMKGHSHVYWYRQLPEEGLKFMVYLQKENIIDESGMPKERFSAEFPKEGPSILRIQQVVRGDSAAYFCASSPPGIQETQYFGPGTRLLVL.